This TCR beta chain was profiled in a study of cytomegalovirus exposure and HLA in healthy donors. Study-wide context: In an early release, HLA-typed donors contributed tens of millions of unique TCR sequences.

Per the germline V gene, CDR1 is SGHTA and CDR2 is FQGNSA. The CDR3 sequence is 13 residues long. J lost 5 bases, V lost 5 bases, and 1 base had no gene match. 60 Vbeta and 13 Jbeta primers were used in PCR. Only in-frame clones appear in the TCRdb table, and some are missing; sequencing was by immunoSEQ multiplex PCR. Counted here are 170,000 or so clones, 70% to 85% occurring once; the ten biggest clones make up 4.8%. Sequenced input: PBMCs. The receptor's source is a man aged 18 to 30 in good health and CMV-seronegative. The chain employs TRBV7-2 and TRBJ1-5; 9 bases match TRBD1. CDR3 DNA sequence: TGTGCCAGCAGCCGGACAGGGGATCAGCCCCAGCATTTT. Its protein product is CASSRTGDQPQHF.